This TCR beta chain emerged from a study of cytotoxic CD8 clonotypes in ibrutinib-treated CLL. Measured with immunoSEQ multiplex PCR; TCRdb has only the in-frame clones, and not every one. The sample includes 200,000 to 250,000 clones, approximately 79% of them seen just once. Germline assignment: CDR1 ENHRY and CDR2 SYGVKD. The CDR3 totals 15 residues. V lost 9 bases, J lost 0 bases, and 14 bases lay in between. This specimen consisted of PBMCs, obtained after 12 months of ibrutinib treatment. The TCR sequence derives from a human donor with chronic lymphocytic leukemia. The chain joins TRBV10-3 to TRBJ2-2, with a possible D match to TRBD2 (6 bases). The CDR3 nucleotides are TGTGCCATACGAGAGGCGGGGACGAACACCGGGGAGCTGTTTTTT. Encoded protein: CAIREAGTNTGELFF.